The entry that follows covers one T cell receptor beta chain sequence. The target antigen is unknown. The V end was cut by 3 bases, the J end by 3 bases, with 9 bases between. CDR3 size: 14 residues. CDR1 is KGHSH, CDR2 LQKENI, per germline. The protocol was immunoSEQ multiplex PCR, while the TCRdb copy is restricted to in-frame clones and leaves out a portion. The repertoire consists of around 150,000 clones, with 70% to 90% occurring once and the leading ten covering 6.5% to 8.5%. This entry belongs to a study of cytomegalovirus exposure and HLA in healthy donors. General study points: Despite most TCR sequences being rare, some public TCRs occurred in many donors.

The receptor was isolated from a woman aged 18-30 years in good health and CMV-seropositive. The chain is built from TRBV18 and TRBJ2-1; a weak D match, TRBD2 (6 bases). The specimen sequenced was PBMCs. The CDR3 is CASSPRRDYNEQFF. The CDR3 nucleotides read TGTGCCAGCTCACCGCGGCGGGACTACAATGAGCAGTTCTTC.